The 28 T cell receptor beta chains reported below all come from one sample, sequenced in a study of long-term antiretroviral therapy in people with HIV. Version v3.0 of the immunoSEQ assay ran at survey level. Clones were sequenced by immunoSEQ multiplex PCR, and TCRdb holds only the in-frame ones, with some missing. The sample shows about 25,000 clones, more than 70% of them seen only once. The sample was unsorted PBMCs, taken 3 years after starting antiretroviral therapy. The receptors come from a man between 18 and 29 years old with HIV.

This clone has just a few counts. The V and J genes are TRBV2 and TRBJ1-6, with D unresolved. The CDR3 is made up of 15 amino acids. The germline V gene has CDR1 SNHLY and CDR2 FYNNEI. The ends were cut back, 6 bases at V and 0 bases at J, with 9 bases in the middle. CDR3 sequence reads: CASSGGSSYNSPLHF. Written as DNA, the CDR3 is TGTGCCAGCAGCGGCGGGAGCTCCTATAATTCACCCCTCCACTTT. Full variable domain (remainder filled in from reference TRBV2 and TRBJ1-6): EPEVTQTPSHQVTQMGQEVILRCVPISNHLYFYWYRQILGQKVEFLVSFYNNEISEKSEIFDDQFSVERPDGSNFTLKIRSTKLEDSAMYFCASSGGSSYNSPLHFGNGTRLTVT.

This clone has a single count. The V call is TRBV5-1, the J call TRBJ2-7; 7 bases align to TRBD1. This CDR3 comprises 15 residues. The junction had 7 bases not matched to a gene; V was cut back by 4 bases and J by 0 bases. Germline V CDR1 and CDR2: SGHRS, YFSETQ. The CDR3: CASSRIRDSSYEQYF. DNA of the CDR3: TGCGCCAGCAGCCGAATCCGGGACAGCTCCTACGAGCAGTACTTC.

V usage is TRBV30 and J usage is TRBJ1-4; D not certain. Germline CDR1 and CDR2: GTSNPN and SVGIG (reference sequence). Trimming removed 2 bases from V and 7 bases from J, with 11 bases in between. The CDR3 length is 13 residues. The CDR3 protein is CAWSKPRGEKLFF. For the CDR3, the DNA is TGTGCCTGGAGTAAGCCACGCGGTGAAAAACTGTTTTTT.

The chain couples TRBV15 to TRBJ1-4; 8 bases are shared with TRBD1. The CDR3 is 16 amino acids. V lost 0 bases and J lost 5; bases outside the gene matches: 5. In germline, CDR1 is LNHNV, CDR2 YYDKDF (reference sequence). CDR3 sequence: CATSRDRGQENEKLFF. As DNA, the CDR3 is TGTGCCACCAGCAGAGATAGGGGACAGGAAAATGAAAAACTGTTTTTT.

This chain links TRBV4-2 with TRBJ2-3; D is perhaps TRBD2 (5 bases). V was shortened by 1 base and J by 6 bases, with 8 bases between the two germline ends. Germline-derived CDR1 and CDR2 are LGHNA and YNFKEQ. The CDR3 totals 13 residues. The CDR3: CASSQGTWDTQYF. CDR3 nucleotide sequence: TGTGCCAGCAGCCAAGGGACTTGGGATACGCAGTATTTT.

The chain is built from TRBV5-5 and TRBJ1-1; D remains ambiguous. The V gene's germline CDR1 is SGHKS and CDR2 YYEKEE (reference sequence). Trimming removed 1 base at V and 2 bases at J, with 9 bases between. This CDR3 is 14 amino acids long. CDR3 protein: CASSLSQANTEAFF. DNA for the CDR3: TGTGCCAGCAGCTTGTCTCAGGCTAACACTGAAGCTTTCTTT.

This chain links TRBV5-1 with TRBJ2-2; either TRBD1 or TRBD2 may fit D (5 bases each). Trimming cost V 4 bases and J 1 base, with 14 bases left between them. The V gene's germline CDR1 is SGHRS and CDR2 YFSETQ. The CDR3 extends over 16 amino acids. The CDR3 loop reads CASSPLGAGNTGELFF. The CDR3 nucleotides are TGCGCCAGCAGCCCTCTCGGGGCCGGGAACACCGGGGAGCTGTTTTTT.

V is TRBV28 and J is TRBJ2-3; 7 bases agree with TRBD1. Germline V gene data show CDR1 as MDHEN and CDR2 as SYDVKM. Germline trimming cut 6 bases from V and 4 bases from J; bases unmatched to any gene: 7. There are 14 residues in the CDR3. The CDR3 here is CASSHSQGPDTQYF. The CDR3 nucleotides read TGTGCCAGCAGCCACTCACAGGGGCCAGATACGCAGTATTTT.

The V gene is TRBV5-1, the J gene TRBJ2-5; D perhaps matches TRBD2 (7 bases). V dropped 2 bases and J dropped 4 bases, with 12 bases sitting between them. This CDR3 is 14 amino acids long. Germline values: CDR1 SGHRS, CDR2 YFSETQ. The CDR3 loop is CASSFEGGGETQYF. In nucleotides, the CDR3 is TGCGCCAGCAGCTTCGAGGGGGGGGGAGAGACCCAGTACTTC.

The chain combines TRBV21-1 with TRBJ1-2. TRBV21-1 is noted as a pseudogene. This CDR3 is 15 amino acids long. The CDR3 DNA sequence: TGTGCCAGCACCCGGCCGGGATATCAGACTTGTGGCTACACCTTC. It is translated as CASTRPGYQTCGYTF.

The gene calls are TRBV7-2 and TRBJ2-4, with D possibly TRBD1 on 5 matching bases. The germline gives CDR1 SGHTA, CDR2 FQGNSA. The CDR3 runs to 16 residues. V was trimmed by 1 base and J by 7 bases, leaving 17 bases between them. The CDR3: CASSLVNGAAQNIQYF. The CDR3 region has the DNA TGTGCCAGCAGCTTAGTAAATGGGGCAGCACAGAACATTCAGTACTTC.

This clone was seen only a few times. The J gene is TRBJ1-2, the V gene TRBV6-1; no reliable D call. CDR1 MNHNS and CDR2 SASEGT come from the germline V gene. The CDR3 runs 15 residues. Trimming shortened V by 8 bases and J by 1 base, and 17 bases separated the two germline ends. The chain's CDR3 is CASEPGARYNYGYTF. CDR3 nucleotides: TGTGCCAGCGAACCGGGCGCCAGATATAACTATGGCTACACCTTC.

V gene TRBV7-9 combines with J gene TRBJ1-2; D perhaps matches TRBD1 (5 bases). The CDR3 has 14 residues. The germline gives CDR1 SEHNR, CDR2 FQNEAQ (reference sequence). The V gene lost 1 base and the J gene lost 4 bases, with 10 bases spanning the gap. CDR3 protein: CASSLVGGSYGYTF. CDR3 bases: TGTGCCAGCAGCTTAGTGGGGGGTAGCTATGGCTACACCTTC.

This chain uses TRBV7-9 with TRBJ2-1, with D perhaps matching TRBD1 (6 bases). The CDR3 runs to 13 residues. In germline, CDR1 is SEHNR, CDR2 FQNEAQ (reference sequence). Between the trimmed V and J ends, which lost 8 bases and 8 bases, there was a span of 16 bases. CDR3 DNA sequence: TGTGCCAGCCGCTCACAGGGAAGGGATGAGCAGTTCTTC. It encodes CASRSQGRDEQFF. Drawing the rest from reference TRBV7-9 and TRBJ2-1, the complete variable domain is DTGVSQNPRHKITKRGQNVTFRCDPISEHNRLYWYRQTLGQGPEFLTYFQNEAQLEKSRLLSDRFSAERPKGSFSTLEIQRTEQGDSAMYLCASRSQGRDEQFFGPGTRLTVL.

The chain carries TRBV7-9 and TRBJ2-5, with D possibly being TRBD1 or TRBD2 (5 bases each). V lost 0 bases, J lost 5 bases, and 13 bases lay in between. Looked up from germline, CDR1 is SEHNR and CDR2 is FQNEAQ (reference sequence). This CDR3 has 15 amino acids. CDR3 region: CASSLADGTVETQYF. CDR3 bases: TGTGCCAGCAGCTTAGCGGATGGGACCGTGGAGACCCAGTACTTC.

V usage is TRBV10-3 and J usage is TRBJ2-5, with D tentatively TRBD2 (7 bases). V was shortened by 2 bases and J by 4 bases, with 11 bases between the two germline ends. This CDR3 region has 14 residues. Germline lookup yields CDR1 ENHRY and CDR2 SYGVKD. The CDR3 is CAISEPGGAETQYF. The DNA for the CDR3 is TGTGCCATCAGTGAGCCTGGGGGGGCAGAGACCCAGTACTTC.

The chain carries TRBV7-9 and TRBJ1-1; 7 bases map to TRBD1. Germline CDR1 is SEHNR and CDR2 is FQNEAQ (reference sequence). With 1 base clipped from V and 7 bases from J, the junction kept 3 bases outside the gene matches. The CDR3 runs 13 residues. The CDR3 reads CASSLEGASEAFF. The CDR3 bases are TGTGCCAGCAGCTTAGAGGGGGCAAGTGAAGCTTTCTTT.

The chain combines TRBV7-6 with TRBJ1-1, with D perhaps matching TRBD1 (6 bases). This CDR3 is built from 12 residues. Germline V gene lookup returns CDR1 SGHVS and CDR2 FNYEAQ. The germline V and J ends were trimmed by 9 bases and 1 base, with 9 bases remaining between them. CDR3 nucleotide sequence: TGTGCCAGTGGGGGCCGGAACACTGAAGCTTTCTTT. Its translation: CASGGRNTEAFF.

The chain couples TRBV29-1 to TRBJ1-2; possibly TRBD1 for D (6 bases). Trimming removed 7 bases at V and 2 bases at J, with 14 bases between. Germline values: CDR1 SQVTM, CDR2 ANQGSEA. This CDR3 is built from 13 residues. CDR3 in DNA: TGCAGCGCCGTAGGGACACAGAACTATGGCTACACCTTC. The encoded protein is CSAVGTQNYGYTF.

This sequence joins TRBV11-3 and TRBJ1-2; a weak D match, TRBD1 (6 bases). Germline V CDR1 and CDR2: SGHNT, YENEEA. The CDR3 covers 15 residues. Trimming stripped 7 bases from V and 4 bases from J, with 19 bases between. In DNA form, the CDR3 reads TGTGCCAGCACCCCCACCAGGGGACATACCTATGGCTACACCTTC. Translating gives CASTPTRGHTYGYTF. Full variable domain (outside the CDR3, taken from reference TRBV11-3 and TRBJ1-2): EAGVVQSPRYKIIEKKQPVAFWCNPISGHNTLYWYLQNLGQGPELLIRYENEEAVDDSQLPKDRFSAERLKGVDSTLKIQPAELGDSAVYLCASTPTRGHTYGYTFGSGTRLTVV.

The chain combines TRBV6-5 with TRBJ1-5; no reliable D call. The ends were cut back, 2 bases at V and 5 bases at J, with 7 bases in the middle. CDR3 length: 13 amino acids. The germline V gene has CDR1 MNHEY and CDR2 SVGAGI. The DNA for the CDR3 is TGTGCCAGCAGTTACGCCCCCGATCAGCCCCAGCATTTT. It encodes CASSYAPDQPQHF.

The chain couples TRBV15 to TRBJ2-3; TRBD1 is a possible D gene (6 bases). V lost 5 bases and J 5 bases, leaving 8 bases between the germline ends. The CDR3 extends over 12 amino acids. Germline assignment: CDR1 LNHNV and CDR2 YYDKDF (reference sequence). CDR3 sequence: CATSPGVDTQYF. The CDR3 nucleotides read TGTGCCACCAGCCCAGGGGTAGATACGCAGTATTTT.

This clone was detected a few times. This chain uses TRBV2 with TRBJ1-5, with D possibly being TRBD1 (5 bases). The germline V gene has CDR1 SNHLY and CDR2 FYNNEI. The V and J ends lost 3 bases and 3 bases respectively, with 9 bases between them. This CDR3 spans 14 amino acids. The CDR3 nucleotides are TGTGCCAGCAGTGAGGAGGGGTACAATCAGCCCCAGCATTTT. Translated: CASSEEGYNQPQHF.

The chain carries TRBV7-8 and TRBJ1-6; the match to TRBD1 covers 7 bases. Germline V CDR1 and CDR2: SGHVS, FQNEAQ. V lost 2 bases to trimming and J lost 8 bases; unmatched junction nucleotides: 6. The CDR3 is 15 amino acids. The CDR3 DNA follows: TGTGCCAGCAGCTTATCATGGGACAGTTATTCACCCCTCCACTTT. Its protein product is CASSLSWDSYSPLHF. The full variable domain, with the rest looked up from reference TRBV7-8 and TRBJ1-6, is GAGVSQSPRYKVAKRGQDVALRCDPISGHVSLFWYQQALGQGPEFLTYFQNEAQLDKSGLPSDRFFAERPEGSVSTLKIQRTQQEDSAVYLCASSLSWDSYSPLHFGNGTRLTVT.

The chain employs TRBV29-1 and TRBJ1-2; 7 bases match TRBD1. CDR3 length: 17 residues. V was clipped by 2 bases and J by 2 bases; unmatched bases: 14. Germline-derived CDR1 and CDR2 are SQVTM and ANQGSEA. CDR3 residues: CSVERRWGKGGNYGYTF. The CDR3, as DNA: TGCAGCGTTGAACGACGTTGGGGGAAAGGGGGCAACTATGGCTACACCTTC. The full variable domain, rest sourced from reference TRBV29-1 and TRBJ1-2, is SAVISQKPSRDICQRGTSLTIQCQVDSQVTMMFWYRQQPGQSLTLIATANQGSEATYESGFVIDKFPISRPNLTFSTLTVSNMSPEDSSIYLCSVERRWGKGGNYGYTFGSGTRLTVV.

The chain recombines TRBV7-3 with TRBJ1-1; possibly TRBD1 for D (5 bases). In germline, CDR1 is SGHTA, CDR2 FQGTGA. The V end lost 2 bases, the J end lost 1 base, and 11 bases lay between the germline ends. CDR3 length: 15 amino acids. The CDR3 coding sequence is TGTGCCAGCAGCTTAGTGACAGCAGCGAACACTGAAGCTTTCTTT. It translates to CASSLVTAANTEAFF.

The CDR3 region is CASSYSGGKETQYF. CDR3 in DNA: TGCGCCAGCAGCTATAGCGGGGGCAAAGAGACCCAGTACTTC. The chain joins TRBV5-1 to TRBJ2-5; 9 bases are shared with TRBD2. Germline V gene sequence: CDR1 SGHRS, CDR2 YFSETQ. CDR3 length equals 14 residues. Losses at the gene ends were 3 bases for V and 3 bases for J; bases not matched to a gene: 3.

This chain connects TRBV11-2 to TRBJ2-5, with 7 bases aligning to TRBD2. J gave up 2 bases and V 1 base, and 4 bases lay outside the gene matches. Looked up from germline, CDR1 is SGHAT and CDR2 is FQNNGV. The CDR3 extends over 15 amino acids. DNA for the CDR3: TGTGCCAGCAGCTTAGGGGGGGAGGGGCAAGAGACCCAGTACTTC. Translation gives CASSLGGEGQETQYF.